This T cell receptor beta chain was captured in a study of T cell changes during pregnancy in multiple sclerosis. This table comes from immunoSEQ multiplex PCR, and its TCRdb copy is limited to in-frame clones, with some not included. The sample lists around 80,000 clones, nearly 95% seen once, with more than 0.95% in the top ten. The sequence was collected from a female donor in good health, enrolled as a control in a pregnancy study. Sequenced here: peripheral blood, sampled in the second trimester of pregnancy.

CDR3 sequence (DNA): TGTGCCAGCACCGGGGGGGCGGGATACGAGCAGTACTTC. Protein sequence: CASTGGAGYEQYF. The chain has TRBV6-1 and TRBJ2-7; 8 bases are shared with TRBD2. The V gene's germline CDR1 is MNHNS and CDR2 SASEGT. With V trimmed by 7 bases and J by 4 bases, 6 bases remained unmatched. The CDR3 totals 13 residues.